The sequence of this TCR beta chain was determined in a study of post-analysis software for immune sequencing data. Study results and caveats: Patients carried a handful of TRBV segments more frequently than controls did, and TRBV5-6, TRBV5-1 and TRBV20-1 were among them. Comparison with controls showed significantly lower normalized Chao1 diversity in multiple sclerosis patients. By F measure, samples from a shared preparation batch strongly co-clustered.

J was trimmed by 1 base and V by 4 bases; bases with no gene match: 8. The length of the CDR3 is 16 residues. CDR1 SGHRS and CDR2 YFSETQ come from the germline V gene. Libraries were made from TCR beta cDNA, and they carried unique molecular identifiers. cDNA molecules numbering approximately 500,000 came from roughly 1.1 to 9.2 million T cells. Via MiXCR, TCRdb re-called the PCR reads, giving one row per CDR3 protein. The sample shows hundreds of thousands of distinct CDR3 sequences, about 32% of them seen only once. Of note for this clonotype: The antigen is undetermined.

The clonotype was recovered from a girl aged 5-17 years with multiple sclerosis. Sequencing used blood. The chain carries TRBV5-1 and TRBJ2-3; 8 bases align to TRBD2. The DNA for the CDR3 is TGCGCCAGCAGCCCCGGTCGGGGGGGCGGCACAGATACGCAGTATTTT. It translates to CASSPGRGGGTDTQYF.